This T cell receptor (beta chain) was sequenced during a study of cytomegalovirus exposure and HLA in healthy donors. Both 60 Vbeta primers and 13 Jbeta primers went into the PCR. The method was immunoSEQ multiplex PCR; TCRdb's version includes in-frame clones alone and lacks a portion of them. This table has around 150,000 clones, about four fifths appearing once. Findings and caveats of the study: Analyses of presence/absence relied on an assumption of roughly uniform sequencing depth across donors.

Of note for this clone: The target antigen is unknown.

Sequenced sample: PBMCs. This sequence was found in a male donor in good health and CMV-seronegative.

The CDR3 bases are TGCGCCAGCAGCTTGACAGCGGGAGCGTACAATGAGCAGTTCTTC. Encoded protein: CASSLTAGAYNEQFF. This chain connects TRBV5-1 to TRBJ2-1, with 8 nucleotides matching TRBD2. Germline-derived CDR1 and CDR2 are SGHRS and YFSETQ. There are 15 residues in the CDR3. The junction had 4 bases not matched to a gene; V was cut back by 1 base and J by 4 bases.